This T cell receptor beta chain was identified during a study of memory B cells and T cells in multiple sclerosis. Measured with immunoSEQ multiplex PCR; TCRdb has only the in-frame clones, and not every one. The data contain roughly 14,000 clones, roughly three quarters of them singletons. This CDR3 is built from 15 residues. V was pared by 3 bases and J by 1 base, with 4 bases of the junction left unmatched. Germline V gene lookup returns CDR1 LNHDA and CDR2 SQIVND (reference sequence). This receptor was obtained from a human donor with multiple sclerosis. The sequencing input was memory (CD45RO+) CD4+ T cells from blood. The genes are TRBV19 and TRBJ2-5, with 8 bases matching TRBD2. The CDR3 sequence is CASSMLAGLQETQYF. The CDR3 region has the DNA TGTGCCAGTAGTATGCTAGCGGGCCTCCAAGAGACCCAGTACTTC.